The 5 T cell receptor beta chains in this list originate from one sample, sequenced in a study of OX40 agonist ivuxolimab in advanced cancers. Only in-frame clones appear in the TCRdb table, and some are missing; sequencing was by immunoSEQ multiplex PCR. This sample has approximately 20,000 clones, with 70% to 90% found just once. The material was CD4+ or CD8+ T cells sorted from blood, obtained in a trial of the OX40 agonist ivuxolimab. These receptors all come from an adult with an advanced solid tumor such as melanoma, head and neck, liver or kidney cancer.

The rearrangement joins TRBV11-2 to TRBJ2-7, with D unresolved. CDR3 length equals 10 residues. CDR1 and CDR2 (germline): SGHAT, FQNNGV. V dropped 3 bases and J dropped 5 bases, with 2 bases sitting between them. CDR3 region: CASSFDEQYF. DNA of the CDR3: TGTGCCAGCAGCTTCGACGAGCAGTACTTC. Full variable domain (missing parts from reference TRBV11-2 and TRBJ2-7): EAGVAQSPRYKIIEKRQSVAFWCNPISGHATLYWYQQILGQGPKLLIQFQNNGVVDDSQLPKDRFSAERLKGVDSTLKIQPAKLEDSAVYLCASSFDEQYFGPGTRLTVT.

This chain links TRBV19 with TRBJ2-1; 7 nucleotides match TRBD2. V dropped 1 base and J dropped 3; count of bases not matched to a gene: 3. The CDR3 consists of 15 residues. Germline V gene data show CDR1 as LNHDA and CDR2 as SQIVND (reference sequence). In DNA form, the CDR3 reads TGTGCCAGTAGTATAGGGCTAGCGGACTACAATGAGCAGTTCTTC. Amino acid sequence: CASSIGLADYNEQFF.

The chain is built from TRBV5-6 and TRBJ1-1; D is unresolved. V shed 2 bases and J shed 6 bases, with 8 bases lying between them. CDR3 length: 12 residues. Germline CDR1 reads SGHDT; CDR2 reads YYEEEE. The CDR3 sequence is CASSFHRAEAFF. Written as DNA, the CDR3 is TGTGCCAGCAGCTTCCATAGGGCTGAAGCTTTCTTT.

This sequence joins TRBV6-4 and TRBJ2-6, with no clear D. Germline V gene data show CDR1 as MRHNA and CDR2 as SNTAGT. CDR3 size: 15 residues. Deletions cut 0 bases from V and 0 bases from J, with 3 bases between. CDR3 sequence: CASSDSTSGANVLTF. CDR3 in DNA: TGTGCCAGCAGTGACTCGACCTCTGGGGCCAACGTCCTGACTTTC.

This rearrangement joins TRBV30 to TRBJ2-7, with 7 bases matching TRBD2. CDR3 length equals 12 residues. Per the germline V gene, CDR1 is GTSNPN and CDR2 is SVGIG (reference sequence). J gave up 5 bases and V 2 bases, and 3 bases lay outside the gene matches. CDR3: CAWSSGGNEQYF. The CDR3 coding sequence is TGTGCCTGGAGTTCCGGGGGGAACGAGCAGTACTTC.